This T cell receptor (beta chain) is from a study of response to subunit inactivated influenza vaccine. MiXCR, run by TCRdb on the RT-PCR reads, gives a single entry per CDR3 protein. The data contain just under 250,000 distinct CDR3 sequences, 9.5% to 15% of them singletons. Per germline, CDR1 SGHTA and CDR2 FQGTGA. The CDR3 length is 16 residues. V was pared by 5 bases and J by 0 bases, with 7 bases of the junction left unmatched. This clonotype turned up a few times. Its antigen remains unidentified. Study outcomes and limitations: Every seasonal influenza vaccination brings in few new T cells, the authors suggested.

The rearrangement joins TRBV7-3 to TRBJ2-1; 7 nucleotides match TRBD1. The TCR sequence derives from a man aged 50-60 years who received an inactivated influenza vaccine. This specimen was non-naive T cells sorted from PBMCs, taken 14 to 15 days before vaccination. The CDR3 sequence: CASSARGQSSYNEQFF. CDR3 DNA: TGTGCCAGCAGCGCACGGGGACAGAGCTCCTACAATGAGCAGTTCTTC.